This T cell receptor (beta chain) was retrieved from a study of T-cell memory formation after mild COVID-19 (dated by TCRdb to 2020 to 2023). Broadly, across the study: TCR sequence clusters from the two donors were found to be largely donor specific. In a couple of donors, T-cell clones that expanded and contracted after mild COVID-19 were followed by sequencing TCRalpha and TCRbeta repertoires longitudinally. The cohort comprised two young, previously healthy adult volunteers, one female and one male.

Paper-wide results and their limitations: Contracting CD4+ clones were found mainly in CM and EM memory subsets, while CD8+ clones were enriched in EMRA. Some responding clones were found in pre-infection memory, which suggests that pre-existing cross-reactive memory T cells took part in the SARS-CoV-2 response. Balanced CD4/CD8 phenotypes were observed for clones contracting from day 15 to 85, whereas a bias towards CD4+ was observed for a second wave of clones expanding from day 15 to 37. The study included only a couple of mild cases, and larger cohorts that include severe cases with pre-infection samples were judged to be necessary. The second-wave clones that peaked on day 37 were not confirmed to be SARS-CoV-2 specific.

A word on this clonotype: Its antigen is still unknown. It has no much larger one-base neighbor in the sample; base qualities were not kept.

Ficoll-Paque density gradient centrifugation was the method used to isolate PBMCs. Compared with germline, V lacks 2 bases and J lacks 7 bases; bases without a gene match: 7. The CDR3 holds 14 amino acids from the cysteine to the phenylalanine. Left in the record is the CDR3 DNA by itself, 42 bases read in frame from the first base. The germline V gene specifies MNHEY as CDR1 and SVGAGI as CDR2. The listed sequencing device is Illumina NovaSeq 6000. Using 5'RACE with constant-segment primers, TCRalpha and TCRbeta cDNA libraries were constructed, with sample barcodes and unique molecular identifiers added in the process. RNA was extracted from every sample with Trizol reagent. Library amplification was performed in two PCR steps, and a second sample barcode and Illumina TruSeq adapters were introduced in the second step. The libraries were sequenced on an Illumina NovaSeq using 2 x 150 bp paired-end reads. Turning to the authors' computational methods: Reads were demultiplexed and collapsed into UMI-guided consensus sequences with migec v1.2.7. With mixcr v2.1.11, UMI consensuses were aligned to TRA and TRB V and J templates and assembled into clonotypes. A clonotype was counted as expanded or contracted only when both edgeR and NoisET called the clonotype significant, with the noise models trained on biological replicates. edgeR calls used a false discovery rate-adjusted p below 0.01 and a log2 fold-change threshold of 1. As an exploratory analysis of dynamics, max-normalized trajectories of the 1000 most abundant clonotypes were examined by PCA with hierarchical clustering. Each responding clone was given a CD4 or CD8 phenotype based on the CD4+ and CD8+ repertoires, which had been sequenced separately. The public reads were reprocessed in TCRdb via fastp at Q25 and MiXCR, keeping in-frame beta chains. Entries are consolidated by CDR3 protein sequence, retaining the most common genes and DNA. The V and J calls were determined by TCRdb, not by the authors. A total of under 550,000 distinct CDR3 sequences appear in this sample, roughly 18% of them only once. 12% of the sample is taken by the ten largest.

The TCR was taken from an adult woman who had mild COVID-19 (a few samples of this study predate the infection). The sample titles of this study are shuffled in the database, so cell type and time point are left out; the donor was told from shared clones. Sequencing was carried out using PBMCs or a T cell subset sorted from them (not recorded which). Recombination joined TRBV6-5 with TRBJ1-2; TRBD1 lines up with 7 middle nucleotides. The nucleotides read TGTGCCAGCAGTTACGCCGGGACAGAAGGTGGCTACACCTTC. Translated, this is CASSYAGTEGGYTF.